Shown below are 32 T cell receptor beta chains from a single sample sequenced in a study of T cells in women clearing cervical HPV infection. Data came from immunoSEQ multiplex PCR; TCRdb stores just in-frame clones and leaves some out. Recorded here are tens of thousands of clones; the top ten clones represent 1.2%. The sequenced sample consisted of blood buffy coat. These receptor sequences come from a woman between 18 and 75 years old with a cervical HPV16 infection that either progressed to CIN3+ or cleared (not recorded which).

Turning to this clone: The CDR3 extends 3 residues past the end of the read, so its final part is completed from the germline J gene. The chain is built from TRBV4-1 and TRBJ1-1; TRBD1 is a possible D gene (6 bases). Trimming took off 7 bases at V and 1 base at J, with 13 bases between the two ends. This CDR3 has 14 amino acids. From germline, CDR1 is MGHRA and CDR2 YSYEKL. The CDR3 DNA, read in part, is TGCGCCAGCAACGCGAGGACAGAGAACACTGAA. It codes for CASNARTENTE. The full CDR3 protein reads CASNARTENTEAFF.

About this clone: Read data end 3 residues before the CDR3 end; the end is taken from the germline J gene. The chain uses TRBV18 and TRBJ1-2; possible D gene TRBD1, 6 bases. V lost 1 base to trimming and J lost 0 bases, with 18 bases between them. The germline CDR1 and CDR2 sequences are KGHSH and LQKENI. The CDR3 extends over 18 amino acids. The sequenced part of the CDR3 DNA is TGTGCCAGCTCACCACTCCCGCCGTCCTACAGGGCTAACTATGGC. It encodes CASSPLPPSYRANYG. The whole CDR3 sequence reads CASSPLPPSYRANYGYTF.

A note on this clone: The missing CDR3 end, 3 residues past where the read stops, is filled in from the germline J gene. This rearrangement joins TRBV7-6 to TRBJ2-3, with 9 bases fitting TRBD2. There are 16 residues in the CDR3. Germline V lookup: CDR1 SGHVS, CDR2 FNYEAQ. The J segment lost 3 bases and the V segment lost 4 bases, leaving 8 bases of the junction unmatched. The part of the CDR3 DNA that was read is TGTGCCAGCAGCTCCAACCTAGCGGGGAGAACAGATACG. This gives the protein CASSSNLAGRTDT. The CDR3 in full is CASSSNLAGRTDTQYF.

Of note for this clone: The read ends 3 residues shy of where the CDR3 ends; the end is completed using the germline J gene. The V gene is TRBV2, the J gene TRBJ2-7; D is possibly TRBD1 (5 bases). The CDR3 totals 11 residues. CDR1 and CDR2 (germline): SNHLY, FYNNEI. Trimming shortened V by 6 bases and J by 5 bases, and 8 bases separated the two germline ends. The chain's CDR3 is CASRRQHEQYF. Partial CDR3 DNA: TGTGCCAGCAGACGACAGCACGAG.

Of note for this clone: The read terminates 3 residues ahead of where the CDR3 ends, so the germline J gene completes it. V is TRBV2 and J is TRBJ1-5, with D hard to call. CDR1 is SNHLY and CDR2 is FYNNEI in the germline V gene. Deletions cut 2 bases from V and 0 bases from J, with 8 bases between. This CDR3 contains 15 residues. CDR3 residues: CASSEQTNSNQPQHF. The DNA read from the CDR3 is TGTGCCAGCAGTGAACAAACAAATAGCAATCAGCCC.

With respect to this clone: The CDR3 end falls 3 residues outside the read, so it is completed with the germline J gene. This chain connects TRBV18 to TRBJ2-1, with D perhaps matching TRBD2 (6 bases). Deletions cut 6 bases from V and 0 bases from J, with 15 bases between. This CDR3 contains 16 residues. Germline V gives CDR1 KGHSH, CDR2 LQKENI. The sequenced part of the CDR3 DNA is TGTGCCAGCTCCCCAAGTCGGGGGAGCTCCTACAATGAG. It codes for CASSPSRGSSYNE. The full CDR3 protein reads CASSPSRGSSYNEQFF.

Comments on this clone: The CDR3 extends 3 residues past the end of the read, so its final part is completed from the germline J gene. The chain joins TRBV20-1 to TRBJ2-1; possibly TRBD2 for D (7 bases). CDR1 DFQATT and CDR2 SNEGSKA come from the germline V gene (reference sequence). V shed 3 bases and J shed 7 bases, with 19 bases lying between them. The CDR3 sequence is 15 residues long. CDR3 protein: CSASRGAGVTNEQFF. Incomplete CDR3 DNA: TGCAGTGCTAGTAGGGGGGCGGGGGTCACTAATGAG.

In regard to this clone: The DNA ends 3 residues before the CDR3 does, and the rest of the CDR3 is filled in from the germline J gene. This chain uses TRBV7-9 with TRBJ1-2; weak D call: TRBD1 (6 bases). Trimming took off 4 bases at V and 3 bases at J, with 12 bases between the two ends. In germline, CDR1 is SEHNR, CDR2 FQNEAQ (reference sequence). This CDR3 region has 14 residues. This CDR3 reads CASSSGTTYYGYTF. The covered CDR3 bases are TGTGCCAGCAGCTCCGGGACAACATACTATGGC.

Comments on this clone: From the germline J gene comes the end of the CDR3, since the read stops 3 residues before it. This chain joins TRBV5-3 and TRBJ2-1; the match to TRBD2 covers 7 bases. Being an ORF, TRBV5-3 has a function that is uncertain. The V segment lost 0 bases and the J segment 6 bases; nucleotides outside the gene matches: 9. The CDR3 length is 16 residues. The part of the CDR3 DNA that was read is TGTGCCAGAAGCTTGGCTTGGGCGGGGGTCTCCAATGAG. This gives the protein CARSLAWAGVSNE. The full CDR3 is CARSLAWAGVSNEQFF.

Remarks on this clone: The CDR3 is cut off 3 residues early in the read; its end comes from the germline J gene. The V gene is TRBV7-6, the J gene TRBJ2-3, with 7 positions matching TRBD1. J gave up 4 bases and V 5 bases, and 6 bases lay outside the gene matches. Germline V gene lookup returns CDR1 SGHVS and CDR2 FNYEAQ. The CDR3 totals 14 residues. CDR3 in amino acids: CASSPRQGPDTQYF. The DNA read from the CDR3 is TGTGCCAGCAGCCCCCGACAGGGCCCAGATACG. The variable domain in full, with the rest retrieved from reference TRBV7-6 and TRBJ2-3, is GAGVSQSPRYKVTKRGQDVALRCDPISGHVSLYWYRQALGQGPEFLTYFNYEAQQDKSGLPNDRFSAERPEGSISTLTIQRTEQRDSAMYRCASSPRQGPDTQYFGPGTRLTVL.

Regarding this clone: Read data end 3 residues before the CDR3 end; the end is taken from the germline J gene. This chain uses TRBV7-2 with TRBJ2-3, with 7 bases identical to TRBD2. Germline V lookup: CDR1 SGHTA, CDR2 FQGNSA. The length of the CDR3 is 15 residues. The chain's CDR3 is CASSLMGGVSQPQYF. The CDR3 DNA, read in part, is TGTGCCAGCAGCTTAATGGGGGGGGTAAGTCAGCCG.

A note on this clone: The read comes to an end 3 residues before the CDR3 does, leaving the germline J gene to fill in the end. The gene calls are TRBV20-1 and TRBJ2-7; the D is unclear. In germline, CDR1 is DFQATT, CDR2 SNEGSKA (reference sequence). Trimming cost V 5 bases and J 4 bases, with 9 bases left between them. CDR3 length: 11 residues. The CDR3 here is CSAGDSYEQYF. The CDR3 bases that were read are TGCAGTGCTGGTGACTCTTACGAG.

Regarding this clone: With the read ending 3 residues before the CDR3 end, the germline J gene is used to fill in that end. J is TRBJ1-6 and V is TRBV5-1; D unresolved. Germline CDR1 reads SGHRS; CDR2 reads YFSETQ. This CDR3 has 13 residues. Trimming took off 2 bases at V and 4 bases at J, with 4 bases between the two ends. The sequenced CDR3 bases are TGCGCCAGCAGCTTAGGGTATAATTCACCC. Its translation is CASSLGYNSP. The CDR3 as a whole reads CASSLGYNSPLHF.

A word on this clone: The sequence runs out 3 residues before the end of the CDR3; the remainder is reconstructed from the germline J gene. The gene calls are TRBV5-1 and TRBJ2-5, with 10 positions matching TRBD2. Trimming cost V 1 base and J 4 bases; bases outside gene matches: 13. The CDR3 totals 18 residues. Germline V gene data show CDR1 as SGHRS and CDR2 as YFSETQ. CDR3 in amino acids: CASSLMGAGGPRGETQYF. The CDR3 bases that were read are TGCGCCAGCAGCTTGATGGGAGCGGGAGGGCCGCGGGGAGAGACC.

Remarks on this clone: Read coverage stops 3 residues before the CDR3 terminus; the germline J gene supplies the remainder. This rearrangement joins TRBV18 to TRBJ2-3; 11 bases are a match to TRBD1. Per germline, CDR1 KGHSH and CDR2 LQKENI. CDR3 length: 18 amino acids. The DNA read from the CDR3 is TGTGCCAGCTCACCACGGACAGGGGGCGATTATAGCAATCAGCCG. Amino acid sequence: CASSPRTGGDYSNQP. The full CDR3 is CASSPRTGGDYSNQPQYF.

With respect to this clone: The read ends 3 residues shy of where the CDR3 ends; the end is completed using the germline J gene. The V gene is TRBV7-2, the J gene TRBJ1-3; D remains ambiguous. Germline CDR1 SGHTA, CDR2 FQGNSA. There are 14 residues in the CDR3. The V gene lost 1 base and the J gene lost 1 base, with 5 bases spanning the gap. CDR3 sequence: CASSLGASGNTIYF. Incomplete CDR3 DNA: TGTGCCAGCAGCTTAGGGGCGTCTGGAAACACC.

Regarding this clone: The read finishes 3 residues shy of the CDR3 end, and the germline J gene is used to complete it. The V gene is TRBV7-2, the J gene TRBJ1-2; 12 bases are shared with TRBD1. There are 14 residues in the CDR3. Germline CDR1 and CDR2: SGHTA and FQGNSA. CDR3 DNA (partial): TGTGCCAGCAGCTTGGGGACAGGGGGCAGGGGC. The encoded protein is CASSLGTGGRG. The complete CDR3 sequence is CASSLGTGGRGYTF. The variable domain in full, completed from reference TRBV7-2 and TRBJ1-2, reads GAGVSQSPSNKVTEKGKDVELRCDPISGHTALYWYRQSLGQGLEFLIYFQGNSAPDKSGLPSDRFSAERTGGSVSTLTIQRTQQEDSAVYLCASSLGTGGRGYTFGSGTRLTVV.

With regard to this clone: The read ends 3 residues before the CDR3 terminus; that terminus is restored from the germline J gene. The chain combines TRBV7-3 with TRBJ2-3; no firm D call. The V end lost 2 bases, the J end lost 5 bases, and 11 bases lay between the germline ends. There are 14 residues in the CDR3. Germline V CDR1 and CDR2: SGHTA, FQGTGA. The CDR3 protein is CASSLGVAIDTQYF. The DNA read from the CDR3 is TGTGCCAGCAGCTTAGGAGTAGCAATAGATACG.

Details on this clone: The read halts 3 residues ahead of the CDR3 end, with the missing end drawn from the germline J gene. V is TRBV7-9 and J is TRBJ1-3; D gene ambiguous. V shed 7 bases and J shed 0 bases, with 10 bases lying between them. This CDR3 is 14 amino acids long. Germline values: CDR1 SEHNR, CDR2 FQNEAQ (reference sequence). Incomplete CDR3 DNA: TGTGCCAGCACTTCCCCCAGCTCTGGAAACACC. It codes for CASTSPSSGNT. The CDR3, in full, reads CASTSPSSGNTIYF.

As regards this clone: The CDR3 extends 3 residues past the end of the read, so its final part is completed from the germline J gene. The rearrangement links TRBV7-2 to TRBJ2-1; 8 bases agree with TRBD2. Germline V gene data show CDR1 as SGHTA and CDR2 as FQGNSA. V dropped 4 bases and J dropped 4; count of bases not matched to a gene: 3. CDR3 size: 14 residues. CDR3 residues: CASSSGTRYNEQFF. CDR3 DNA (partial): TGTGCCAGCAGCTCCGGGACTAGGTACAATGAG.

In the case of this clone: The read falls 3 residues short of the CDR3 end, and the missing part is taken from the germline J gene. The chain has TRBV19 and TRBJ1-1; TRBD1 might be the D (5 bases). CDR1 and CDR2 (germline): LNHDA, SQIVND (reference sequence). CDR3 length equals 16 residues. Trimming removed 6 bases from V and 0 bases from J, with 17 bases in between. The sequenced CDR3 bases are TGTGCCAGTAGGATGGCAGGGATACCTATGAACACTGAA. Translating it yields CASRMAGIPMNTE. The CDR3 as a whole reads CASRMAGIPMNTEAFF.

Notes on this clone: The observed sequence ends 3 residues before the CDR3 terminus, with the missing tail filled in from the germline J gene. The genes are TRBV18 and TRBJ2-3; 7 bases are a match to TRBD2. Per germline, CDR1 KGHSH and CDR2 LQKENI. The CDR3 spans 13 residues. Partial CDR3 DNA: TGTGCCAGCTCACCAGGACTAGGTGAGACG. This translates into CASSPGLGET. The full-length CDR3 reads as CASSPGLGETQYF.

Of note for this clone: The CDR3 goes on 3 residues after the read ends, and that part is filled in from the germline J gene. The chain combines TRBV5-1 with TRBJ2-2, with D possibly being TRBD2 (6 bases). In germline, CDR1 is SGHRS, CDR2 YFSETQ. With 4 bases removed from V and 5 bases from J, the gap between germline ends came to 12 bases. The CDR3 contains 14 residues. CDR3 DNA (partial): TGCGCCAGCAGCCGGGACTCCGTGACCGGGGAG. This encodes CASSRDSVTGE. The full CDR3 reads CASSRDSVTGELFF.

In the case of this clone: The CDR3 is cut off 3 residues early in the read; its end comes from the germline J gene. This chain joins TRBV7-2 and TRBJ1-3; the D is unclear. The germline V and J ends were trimmed by 6 bases and 0 bases, with 12 bases remaining between them. Germline assignment: CDR1 SGHTA and CDR2 FQGNSA. The CDR3 is 15 residues long. Incomplete CDR3 DNA: TGTGCCAGCAGGCTAACGGTTTCCTCTGGAAACACC. This sequence encodes CASRLTVSSGNT. The CDR3 reads in full as CASRLTVSSGNTIYF.

CDR3 bases read: TGTGCCAGCAGTCCGACGTGGACAGCGTCCTACGAG. The encoded protein is CASSPTWTASYE. The entire CDR3 protein reads CASSPTWTASYEQYF. V gene TRBV27 combines with J gene TRBJ2-7, with D possibly TRBD1 on 6 matching bases. The read stops 3 residues short of the end of the CDR3; the missing end is completed from the germline J gene. The CDR3 runs to 15 residues. V was trimmed by 5 bases and J by 1 base, leaving 15 bases between them. Germline-derived CDR1 and CDR2 are MNHEY and SMNVEV (reference sequence).

With regard to this clone: The read halts 3 residues ahead of the CDR3 end, with the missing end drawn from the germline J gene. The V gene is TRBV29-1, the J gene TRBJ2-7; 8 positions match TRBD2. Germline lookup yields CDR1 SQVTM and CDR2 ANQGSEA. There are 12 residues in the CDR3. Losses at the gene ends were 7 bases for V and 5 bases for J; bases not matched to a gene: 7. Here the CDR3 reads CSAGGGLDEQYF. Partial CDR3 DNA: TGCAGCGCCGGGGGGGGACTAGACGAG.

As to this clone: The read gets to within 3 residues of the CDR3 end, and the germline J gene fills in the rest. This CDR3 is also generated by other DNA sequences in the sample. The chain links TRBV11-1 to TRBJ2-3; D unresolved. Trimming took off 0 bases at V and 2 bases at J, with 9 bases between the two ends. This CDR3 is 15 amino acids long. CDR1 is SGHAT, CDR2 FQDESV, per germline (reference sequence). The part of the CDR3 DNA that was read is TGTGCCAGCAGCTTAGCTAGTGCCCCCACAGATACG. This gives the protein CASSLASAPTDT. The full CDR3 protein reads CASSLASAPTDTQYF.

Notes on this clone: The read ends 3 residues before the CDR3 terminus; that terminus is restored from the germline J gene. The V gene is TRBV7-2, the J gene TRBJ2-1, with 7 bases fitting TRBD2. Germline V gene lookup returns CDR1 SGHTA and CDR2 FQGNSA. The J segment lost 0 bases and the V segment lost 5 bases, leaving 4 bases of the junction unmatched. This CDR3 spans 15 amino acids. The covered CDR3 bases are TGTGCCAGCAGCGCCCGGGGGGACTCCTACAATGAG. Its translation: CASSARGDSYNE. The CDR3, in full, reads CASSARGDSYNEQFF. Full variable domain (missing parts from reference TRBV7-2 and TRBJ2-1): GAGVSQSPSNKVTEKGKDVELRCDPISGHTALYWYRQSLGQGLEFLIYFQGNSAPDKSGLPSDRFSAERTGGSVSTLTIQRTQQEDSAVYLCASSARGDSYNEQFFGPGTRLTVL.

About this clone itself: The read gets to within 3 residues of the CDR3 end, and the germline J gene fills in the rest. J is TRBJ2-7 and V is TRBV7-2, with 8 nucleotides matching TRBD2. The CDR3 covers 14 residues. Germline loops: CDR1 SGHTA, CDR2 FQGNSA. The V gene end was trimmed by 3 bases and the J gene end by 6 bases; junction bases not matched to a gene: 7. The CDR3 bases that were read are TGTGCCAGCAGCTTTTCTTTGCGGGAGGCCGAG. Residues: CASSFSLREAE. The complete CDR3 reads CASSFSLREAEQYF.

Concerning this clone: The read falls 3 residues short of the CDR3 end, and the missing part is taken from the germline J gene. The rearrangement joins TRBV5-4 to TRBJ1-4, with 8 positions matching TRBD1. With 4 bases clipped from V and 2 bases from J, the junction kept 4 bases outside the gene matches. Germline-derived CDR1 and CDR2 are SGHNT and YYREEE (reference sequence). The CDR3 contains 15 residues. The CDR3 sequence: CASSRTGGTNEKLFF. The sequenced CDR3 bases are TGTGCCAGCAGCCGCACAGGGGGGACTAATGAAAAA.

Concerning this clone itself: The read ends 3 residues early relative to the CDR3; the germline J gene fills the gap. This rearrangement joins TRBV6-2 or TRBV6-3 to TRBJ2-7; perhaps TRBD1 as D (6 bases). V was shortened by 6 bases and J by 1 base, with 10 bases between the two germline ends. The CDR3 is made up of 13 amino acids. Germline CDR1 and CDR2: MNHEY and SVGEGT. The part of the CDR3 DNA that was read is TGTGCCAGCAGGAGGGGGAGTTCCTACGAG. It codes for CASRRGSSYE. The full CDR3 protein reads CASRRGSSYEQYF.

The CDR3 sequence is CASSFDLSYEQYF. Incomplete CDR3 DNA: TGTGCCAGCAGCTTCGACTTAAGCTACGAG. The chain employs TRBV7-9 and TRBJ2-7; D not resolved. The read terminates 3 residues before the CDR3 end, so the remaining end is supplied by the germline J gene. Germline CDR1 SEHNR, CDR2 FQNEAQ (reference sequence). Trimming cost V 3 bases and J 3 bases, with 9 bases left between them. This CDR3 has 13 residues.